Below, 4 T cell receptor beta chains from the same sample are listed, as sequenced in a study of shared clonotypes between healthy human individuals. The table came from immunoSEQ multiplex PCR; TCRdb's copy has only in-frame clones and leaves some out. The data contain around 330,000 clones, roughly 70% of them singletons. Sequencing was carried out using memory CD4+ T cells sorted from blood. Regarding subset: CD45RA-negative fraction. These receptor sequences come from a man aged 25 to 45 in good health.

The V call is TRBV27, the J call TRBJ2-7, with 10 positions matching TRBD1. CDR3 length: 15 residues. Trimming took 4 bases from V and 5 from J; bases not matched to a gene: 8. CDR1 is MNHEY, CDR2 SMNVEV, per germline (reference sequence). CDR3: CASSSPGTGDDEQYF. DNA for the CDR3: TGTGCCAGCAGTTCACCCGGGACAGGGGACGACGAGCAGTACTTC.

This rearrangement joins TRBV10-1 to TRBJ2-1; no definite D call. The germline gives CDR1 WNHNN, CDR2 SYGVQD (reference sequence). The CDR3 is made up of 12 amino acids. The V gene lost 3 bases and the J gene lost 7 bases, with 7 bases spanning the gap. The CDR3 sequence is CASSDPWNEQFF. The CDR3 DNA reads TGCGCCAGCAGTGACCCTTGGAATGAGCAGTTCTTC.

This clone showed up just a few times. The V call is TRBV28, the J call TRBJ2-7; D is possibly TRBD1 (5 bases). The CDR3 contains 14 residues. V was cut by 5 bases and J by 5 bases, with 16 bases left in between. CDR1 MDHEN and CDR2 SYDVKM come from the germline V gene. The CDR3 protein is CASSRPQVRDEQYF. CDR3 coding DNA: TGTGCCAGCAGTCGACCACAGGTTCGGGACGAGCAGTACTTC.

The chain recombines TRBV11-2 with TRBJ2-1; 9 bases are shared with TRBD2. V shed 3 bases and J 9 bases; nucleotides not matched to a gene: 6. CDR1 and CDR2 (germline): SGHAT, FQNNGV. The CDR3 covers 14 residues. The CDR3, as DNA: TGTGCCAGCAGCTTCGCGGGAGGGTGGGGTGAGCAGTTCTTC. Translation: CASSFAGGWGEQFF.